The TCR beta chain under discussion was sequenced for a study of Ad26.COV2.S vaccination and SARS-CoV-2 variants. General study findings and limits: Recipients given vaccine exceeded placebo recipients in spike-specific TCR breadth.

TCRdb keeps only in-frame clones here, not all; method: immunoSEQ multiplex PCR. The sample has about 480,000 clones, roughly 87% seen once. Comments on this clone: What it binds is unknown.

Treatment in this sample: roughly 19 received Ad26.COV2.S at low or high dose, single or two shots; several received placebo; per-sample allocation not given. At day 63 after the first vaccine or placebo injection, samples were drawn. V dropped 0 bases and J dropped 7 bases, with 19 bases sitting between them. The V gene's germline CDR1 is LNHNV and CDR2 YYDKDF (reference sequence). This CDR3 is built from 16 residues. Sequenced here: peripheral blood, sampled in a trial of Ad26.COV2.S vaccine versus placebo. The J gene is TRBJ2-7, the V gene TRBV15; possible D gene TRBD2, 6 bases. This receptor was obtained from a person aged 18 to 65 who received the Ad26.COV2.S COVID-19 vaccine or a placebo. In DNA, the CDR3 is TGTGCCACCAGCAGAGATCTGGCGGGGACTGGTTTAGAGCAGTACTTC. This codes for CATSRDLAGTGLEQYF. Variable domain in full (rest from reference TRBV15 and TRBJ2-7): DAMVIQNPRYQVTQFGKPVTLSCSQTLNHNVMYWYQQKSSQAPKLLFHYYDKDFNNEADTPDNFQSRRPNTSFCFLDIRSPGLGDTAMYLCATSRDLAGTGLEQYFGPGTRLTVT.